These 21 T cell receptor beta chains came from one sample sequenced in a study of T cells after yellow fever vaccination. TCRdb used MiXCR to reprocess the 5' RACE reads, holding one entry per CDR3 protein. The sample holds fewer than 650,000 distinct CDR3 sequences; 21% are singletons and the top ten take about 16%. Sequencing was performed on PBMCs, taken roughly 20 days after the first yellow fever vaccination. The receptor source for this set is a man in his late teens or twenties who received the YFV17D yellow fever vaccine.

The rearrangement links TRBV3-1 to TRBJ2-7; the match to TRBD1 covers 10 bases. This CDR3 is built from 14 residues. Germline V gene lookup returns CDR1 LGHDT and CDR2 YNNKEL (reference sequence). After removal of 8 bases from V and 4 bases from J, the junction contained 8 bases not matched to a gene. The CDR3 region is CASGGTGARYEQYF. The DNA of the CDR3 is TGTGCCAGCGGCGGGACAGGGGCGCGGTACGAGCAGTACTTC.

This clonotype was seen only a few times. The rearrangement joins TRBV20-1 to TRBJ1-2; D may be TRBD1 (5 bases). Germline CDR1 and CDR2: DFQATT and SNEGSKA (reference sequence). V lost 0 bases to trimming and J lost 4 bases, with 9 bases between them. This CDR3 is built from 13 residues. CDR3 amino acids: CSARDLQVYGYTF. CDR3 DNA: TGCAGTGCTAGAGATCTACAGGTCTATGGCTACACCTTC.

This clonotype was seen more than once but under ten times. The junction departs from the called germline gene at one end, perhaps through a read error. The chain recombines TRBV12-3 or TRBV12-4 with TRBJ2-5; D gene ambiguous. The CDR3 extends over 13 amino acids. CDR3 loop: CASSSTLDAARNF. DNA of the CDR3: TGTGCCAGCAGTTCCACCCTGGACGCCGCCAGGAACTTC.

The V and J genes are TRBV7-6 and TRBJ1-4; 7 bases agree with TRBD1. The junction had 10 bases not matched to a gene; V was cut back by 4 bases and J by 8 bases. The CDR3 consists of 15 residues. The germline V gene encodes CDR1 SGHVS and CDR2 FNYEAQ. This chain's CDR3 is CASSSLTGTDEKLFF. The CDR3 coding sequence is TGTGCCAGCAGCTCCCTGACAGGGACGGACGAAAAACTGTTTTTT.

CDR3 DNA sequence: TGCAGTGCTAGAACCACAGAGATGAAAGAGGGGTACCAAGAGACCCAGTACTTC. Protein: CSARTTEMKEGYQETQYF. This rearrangement joins TRBV20-1 to TRBJ2-5; possibly TRBD1 or TRBD2 for D (5 bases each). The germline CDR1 and CDR2 sequences are DFQATT and SNEGSKA (reference sequence). V was clipped by 2 bases and J by 0 bases, with 22 bases between them. This CDR3 comprises 18 residues.

The chain carries TRBV5-5 and TRBJ1-2; possibly TRBD1 for D (5 bases). The CDR3 consists of 14 residues. V was pared by 0 bases and J by 8 bases, with 14 bases between. In germline, CDR1 is SGHKS, CDR2 YYEKEE (reference sequence). CDR3 region: CASSLEGMGPGYTF. The CDR3 region has the DNA TGTGCCAGCAGCTTGGAGGGTATGGGGCCGGGCTACACCTTC. Based on the CDR3 plus reference TRBV5-5 and TRBJ1-2, the full variable domain is DAGVTQSPTHLIKTRGQQVTLRCSPISGHKSVSWYQQVLGQGPQFIFQYYEKEERGRGNFPDRFSARQFPNYSSELNVNALLLGDSALYLCASSLEGMGPGYTFGSGTRLTVV.

This chain connects TRBV27 to TRBJ1-2; 7 bases align to TRBD1. The CDR3 is 15 residues long. J lost 2 bases, V lost 4 bases, and 7 bases had no gene match. Germline CDR1 MNHEY, CDR2 SMNVEV (reference sequence). The CDR3 coding sequence is TGTGCCAGCAGTTCCCCTCAGGGGGGAAACTATGGCTACACCTTC. Translation: CASSSPQGGNYGYTF.

This clonotype was detected only a few times. J is TRBJ2-4 and V is TRBV5-6, with 7 bases lining up with TRBD2. V lost 4 bases to trimming and J lost 6 bases; unmatched junction nucleotides: 7. This CDR3 is 14 amino acids long. Per germline, CDR1 SGHDT and CDR2 YYEEEE. CDR3 region: CASSQKTGGNIQYF. DNA of the CDR3: TGTGCCAGCAGCCAGAAGACGGGGGGAAACATTCAGTACTTC. The full variable domain, rest sourced from reference TRBV5-6 and TRBJ2-4, is DAGVTQSPTHLIKTRGQQVTLRCSPKSGHDTVSWYQQALGQGPQFIFQYYEEEERQRGNFPDRFSGHQFPNYSSELNVNALLLGDSALYLCASSQKTGGNIQYFGAGTRLSVL.

This clonotype was seen only a few times. V is TRBV12-3 or TRBV12-4 and J is TRBJ2-1; 9 bases agree with TRBD2. Trimming removed 6 bases from V and 0 bases from J; junction bases left unmatched: 3. The CDR3 is made up of 15 amino acids. The CDR3 coding sequence is TGTGCCAGCAGCCCAGCGGGGGGCTCCTACAATGAGCAGTTCTTC. Protein: CASSPAGGSYNEQFF.

V and J are TRBV4-3 and TRBJ2-1, with TRBD2 matching 10 bases. This CDR3 region has 14 residues. The trim removed 4 bases at V and 5 bases at J, leaving 2 bases unmatched. The germline gives CDR1 LGHNA, CDR2 YSLEER. This CDR3 reads CASSRSGGDNEQFF. CDR3 DNA sequence: TGCGCCAGCAGCCGCAGCGGGGGGGACAATGAGCAGTTCTTC.

There are a few counts of this clonotype. The chain employs TRBV7-2 and TRBJ2-5, with 12 bases that match TRBD2. Germline V CDR1 and CDR2: SGHTA, FQGNSA. This CDR3 contains 16 residues. J was trimmed by 3 bases and V by 2 bases; bases with no gene match: 4. As DNA, the CDR3 is TGTGCCAGCAGCTTATGGGCTAGCGGGGGGGAAGAGACCCAGTACTTC. It specifies CASSLWASGGEETQYF.

The chain employs TRBV7-2 and TRBJ2-5; D remains ambiguous. Trimming removed 3 bases at V and 1 base at J, with 12 bases between. Germline V gene sequence: CDR1 SGHTA, CDR2 FQGNSA. CDR3 length: 15 amino acids. CDR3 nucleotides: TGTGCCAGCAGCTTCCAACGAGGCACCCAAGAGACCCAGTACTTC. Translation gives CASSFQRGTQETQYF.

This clonotype came up a few times. V usage is TRBV11-2 and J usage is TRBJ1-1; a weak D match, TRBD1 (5 bases). Trimming cost V 2 bases and J 0 bases, with 13 bases left between them. The CDR3 runs 16 residues. Germline V CDR1 and CDR2: SGHAT, FQNNGV. CDR3: CASSLRDPTVNTEAFF. The CDR3 DNA follows: TGTGCCAGCAGCTTAAGGGATCCGACAGTGAACACTGAAGCTTTCTTT.

The table lists this clonotype with a few counts. V and J are TRBV20-1 and TRBJ2-3; 7 bases are shared with TRBD2. This CDR3 spans 15 amino acids. Germline-derived CDR1 and CDR2 are DFQATT and SNEGSKA (reference sequence). After removal of 1 base from V and 2 bases from J, the junction contained 6 bases not matched to a gene. The CDR3 here is CSARGSSGFTDTQYF. The DNA of the CDR3 is TGCAGTGCTAGAGGGTCTAGCGGCTTCACAGATACGCAGTATTTT.

This clonotype has just a few counts. This rearrangement joins TRBV5-1 to TRBJ1-4; D is uncertain. The CDR3 consists of 13 residues. The germline V and J ends were trimmed by 3 bases and 7 bases, with 10 bases remaining between them. Germline CDR1 and CDR2: SGHRS and YFSETQ. The CDR3 loop is CASSSPQAEKLFF. As DNA, the CDR3 is TGCGCCAGCAGCTCCCCCCAGGCTGAAAAACTGTTTTTT.

Comments on this clonotype: Mismatch with germline at one junction end may stem from a read error. The chain combines TRBV20-1 with TRBJ1-3; 7 bases fit TRBD1. This CDR3 has 16 amino acids. Germline V CDR1 and CDR2: DFQATT, SNEGSKA (reference sequence). The CDR3: CRARGPTGATGNTIYF. The CDR3 DNA reads as TGCCGTGCAAGGGGCCCAACAGGGGCGACCGGAAACACCATATATTTT.

The chain couples TRBV7-9 to TRBJ2-7; D possibly corresponds to TRBD1 (6 bases). CDR1 and CDR2 (germline): SEHNR, FQNEAQ (reference sequence). Trimming removed 3 bases at V and 1 base at J, with 19 bases between. The CDR3 spans 17 residues. CDR3 DNA: TGTGCCAGCAGCTTTACCGGACCCACAGGGACGTCCTACGAGCAGTACGTC. Translated, it gives CASSFTGPTGTSYEQYV.

This clonotype was recorded only once. The rearrangement uses TRBV6-1 and TRBJ1-5; weak D call: TRBD1 (5 bases). With 0 bases removed from V and 4 bases from J, the gap between germline ends came to 10 bases. The CDR3 consists of 15 residues. Germline assignment: CDR1 MNHNS and CDR2 SASEGT. The CDR3 nucleotides read TGTGCCAGCAGTGAAGCGAGGGCAGGGAATCAGCCCCAGCATTTT. Encoded protein: CASSEARAGNQPQHF.

In this sample, this clonotype turned up a few times. CDR3: CASSFSGVSYEQYF. The DNA of the CDR3 is TGCGCCAGCAGCTTCAGCGGGGTCTCCTACGAGCAGTACTTC. The chain is built from TRBV5-1 and TRBJ2-7; 7 bases agree with TRBD2. Per germline, CDR1 SGHRS and CDR2 YFSETQ. CDR3 length: 14 residues. Trimming removed 2 bases from V and 0 bases from J; junction bases left unmatched: 2.

This clonotype turned up a few times. V gene TRBV7-2 combines with J gene TRBJ2-2; no clear D gene. The CDR3 runs to 13 residues. Germline CDR1 SGHTA, CDR2 FQGNSA. The V gene lost 2 bases and the J gene lost 7 bases, with 8 bases spanning the gap. The chain's CDR3 is CASSLNLVGELFF. CDR3 coding DNA: TGTGCCAGCAGCTTAAATCTGGTCGGGGAGCTGTTTTTT.

There are a few counts of this clonotype. This sequence joins TRBV4-1 and TRBJ1-1; D is perhaps TRBD1 (6 bases). Germline-derived CDR1 and CDR2 are MGHRA and YSYEKL. V lost 4 bases and J lost 0, with 12 bases in between. The CDR3 is 15 amino acids. As DNA, the CDR3 is TGCGCCAGCAGCCGTAACACAGGGATGAACACTGAAGCTTTCTTT. The encoded protein is CASSRNTGMNTEAFF.